The sequence of this TCR beta chain was determined in a study of T cells after yellow fever vaccination. TCRdb independently ran MiXCR on the 5' RACE reads; one entry per CDR3 protein. Among about 350,000 distinct CDR3 sequences listed, over 4% were seen once. CDR3 length: 15 residues. With 1 base removed from V and 2 bases from J, the gap between germline ends came to 12 bases. Per germline, CDR1 DFQATT and CDR2 SNEGSKA (reference sequence). Notes on the study in general: Weaker, the secondary response peaked sooner, at day 5 versus 15.

In regard to this clonotype: As yet, its antigen is unknown.

The receptor was isolated from a man between 18 and 35 years old who received the YFV17D yellow fever vaccine. This chain links TRBV20-1 with TRBJ2-4; D possibly matches TRBD1 or TRBD2 (6 bases each). Specimen: PBMCs, collected 5 days after the yellow fever booster vaccination. In DNA form, the CDR3 reads TGCAGTGCTAGAGGTTTAGGGGGGCCCAAAAACATTCAGTACTTC. Encoded protein: CSARGLGGPKNIQYF.